This T cell receptor (beta chain) appears in the sequencing data of a study of T cells in tumors after PD-1 blockade. Study background: Prior checkpoint blockade, systemic immunosuppressant use, or anti-cancer therapy within 4 weeks excluded patients. Daily vismodegib 150 mg continued in a subset of anti-PD-1-treated patients. Mean per blood sample: 113,528 templates (about 21,000-290,000), around 34,000 unique clonotypes.

Worth noting for this clone: Its target is unknown.

V dropped 3 bases and J dropped 4 bases, with 24 bases sitting between them. The germline gives CDR1 DFQATT, CDR2 SNEGSKA (reference sequence). CDR3 length: 18 amino acids. Study-wide results and caveats: Blood contained approximately 40% of the tumor's TCR clonotypes.

The method was immunoSEQ multiplex PCR; TCRdb's version includes in-frame clones alone and lacks a portion of them. The data contain 30,000 to 40,000 clones, roughly 78% of them singletons. The genes are TRBV20-1 and TRBJ2-2; D call uncertain. The starting material was PBMCs, obtained before anti-PD-1 treatment. The source is a human donor with basal cell carcinoma. Here the CDR3 reads CSASSFFAVVEITGELFF. The DNA for the CDR3 is TGCAGTGCTAGTTCGTTTTTTGCAGTTGTCGAGATCACCGGGGAGCTGTTTTTT.